The 4 T cell receptor beta chains in this list originate from one sample, sequenced in a study of blood T cell repertoires in COVID-19. TCRdb keeps only in-frame clones here, not all; method: immunoSEQ multiplex PCR. The sample lists more than 300,000 clones, 80% to 95% occurring once. The sequenced material came from PBMCs or T cells enriched from blood (not recorded which). The origin of the receptors is a woman under 40 who had recovered from COVID-19.

The CDR3 nucleotides read TGTGCCAGCAGACGGGGGACCATGAAAAACATTCAGTACTTC. Protein sequence: CASRRGTMKNIQYF. The gene calls are TRBV28 and TRBJ2-4; D might be TRBD2 (6 bases). In germline, CDR1 is MDHEN, CDR2 SYDVKM. Trimming cost V 6 bases and J 4 bases, with 13 bases left between them. The CDR3 spans 14 residues.

This rearrangement joins TRBV10-2 to TRBJ1-4, with TRBD1 identical over 7 bases. CDR1 is WSHSY, CDR2 SAAADI, per germline. The CDR3 consists of 15 residues. Unmatched junction bases numbered 3, after V lost 2 bases and J lost 3 bases. The CDR3 protein is CASSEAGTANEKLFF. The CDR3 coding sequence is TGCGCCAGCAGTGAGGCCGGGACAGCTAATGAAAAACTGTTTTTT.

The rearrangement links TRBV6-5 to TRBJ1-3; D is possibly TRBD1 (6 bases). Trimming cost V 8 bases and J 2 bases, with 13 bases left between them. Looked up from germline, CDR1 is MNHEY and CDR2 is SVGAGI. This CDR3 has 14 residues. The CDR3 region has the DNA TGTGCCAGCGGAACAGGGAGCCCTGGAAACACCATATATTTT. Translating gives CASGTGSPGNTIYF.

The chain links TRBV12-3 or TRBV12-4 to TRBJ2-4, with 7 bases lining up with TRBD2. V shed 9 bases, J shed 13 bases, and the junction held 9 bases outside the gene matches. The CDR3 consists of 11 residues. The CDR3 nucleotides are TGTGCCAGTCTGGGGAGGGGACGCCAGTACTTC. It translates to CASLGRGRQYF.